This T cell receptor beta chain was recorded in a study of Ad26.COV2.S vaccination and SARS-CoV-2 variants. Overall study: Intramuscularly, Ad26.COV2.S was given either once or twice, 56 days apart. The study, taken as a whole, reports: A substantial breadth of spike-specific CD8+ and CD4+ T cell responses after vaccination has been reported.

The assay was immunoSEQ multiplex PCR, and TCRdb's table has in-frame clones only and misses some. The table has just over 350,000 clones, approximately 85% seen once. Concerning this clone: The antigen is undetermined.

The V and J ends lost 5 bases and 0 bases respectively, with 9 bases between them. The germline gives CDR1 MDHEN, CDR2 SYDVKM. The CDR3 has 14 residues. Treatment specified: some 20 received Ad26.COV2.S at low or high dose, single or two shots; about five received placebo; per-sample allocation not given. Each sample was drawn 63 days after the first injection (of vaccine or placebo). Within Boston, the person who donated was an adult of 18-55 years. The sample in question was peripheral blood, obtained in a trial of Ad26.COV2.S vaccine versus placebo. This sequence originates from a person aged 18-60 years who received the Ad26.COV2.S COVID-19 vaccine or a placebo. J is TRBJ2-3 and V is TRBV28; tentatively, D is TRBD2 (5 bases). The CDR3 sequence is CASSRSGSTDTQYF. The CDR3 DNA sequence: TGTGCCAGCAGTCGCAGCGGCAGCACAGATACGCAGTATTTT.